This record concerns one TCR beta chain sequence. Its antigen is unidentified. The data stem from a study of resident and recirculating memory T cells in vitiligo. With 2 bases removed from V and 9 bases from J, the gap between germline ends came to 15 bases. In germline, CDR1 is SGDLS, CDR2 YYNGEE. The CDR3 loop spans 14 amino acids. No patient showed confetti depigmentation, a clinical sign of active disease. Overall study findings and caveats: Different lesions suggested infiltration by different T cell clones.

Using immunoSEQ multiplex PCR, the repertoire was profiled, and TCRdb retains in-frame clones only, with some absent. This table holds 72,000 or so clones, 92% found once. The receptor was derived from a male donor with vitiligo. Source material: blood. V usage is TRBV9 and J usage is TRBJ2-1; tentatively, D is TRBD2 (5 bases). The DNA of the CDR3 is TGTGCCAGCAGCGTCGGACTGCGGAGTGTTGAGCAGTTCTTC. This gives the protein CASSVGLRSVEQFF.